This T cell receptor (beta chain) appears in the sequencing data of a study of T cells in Graves' hyperthyroidism and ophthalmopathy. On the study more broadly: Specimen type is peripheral blood, collected at initial diagnosis prior to any treatment.

Patients were excluded because of uncontrolled infection, other autoimmune disease, pregnancy or lactation. Diagnosis relied on clinical symptoms, serum thyroxine and TRAb, thyroid ultrasound and orbital computed tomography. Overall study results and limits: Ophthalmopathy, which appeared later, was predicted by the model a median about 6 months before onset.

The TCR beta CDR3 regions underwent amplification using RNA transcripts as the source. The HTBI set primed first-round TCR CDR3 RT-PCR. From the multiplex PCR reads, TCRdb called clonotypes with MiXCR, one entry per CDR3 protein. Here the sample spans hundreds of thousands of distinct CDR3 sequences, about a sixth being singletons. The sample holds many counts of this clonotype. Its specificity is unknown. The sequence was obtained from a woman between 35 and 50 years old with Graves' ophthalmopathy. The sequencing sample was made of blood.

In nucleotides, the CDR3 is TGCGCCAGCAGCCCAGGAGGGTGGGGGGATCAGCATTTT. This encodes CASSPGGWGDQHF. The J gene is TRBJ1-5, the V gene TRBV4-1; weak D call: TRBD1 (5 bases). Trimming stripped 4 bases from V and 13 bases from J, with 17 bases between. The CDR3 contains 13 residues. Germline V gene lookup returns CDR1 MGHRA and CDR2 YSYEKL.